One and the same sample provided the 27 T cell receptor beta chains below, sequenced in a study of vaccination and CD4 T cells after COVID-19. The time point was: late sampling 161 to 241 days after vaccination in a few convalescent patients. Treatment specified: 10-day PBMC culture with coronavirus spike peptide pools or control peptides (ViraFEST assay). Scientists ran DNA taken from cultured CD4+ T cells through the Oncomine TCR Beta short-read assay for sequencing. From the PCR reads, TCRdb called clonotypes with MiXCR, one entry per CDR3 protein. Of more than 20,000 distinct CDR3 sequences listed, around two fifths were seen once; the top ten hold around 5.1%. What these receptors recognize is not known. The material sequenced was CD4+ T cells from blood, cultured in vitro, taken about 7 months after SARS-CoV-2 vaccination. All receptors derive from a human donor who had recovered from COVID-19.

This clonotype has just a few counts. V is TRBV7-9 and J is TRBJ2-1; 14 bases agree with TRBD2. Trimming took 5 bases from V and 0 from J; bases not matched to a gene: 9. The CDR3 is 19 residues long. Germline V gene lookup returns CDR1 SEHNR and CDR2 FQNEAQ (reference sequence). CDR3 region: CASSQPGLAGGRSYNEQFF. DNA of the CDR3: TGTGCCAGCAGCCAGCCCGGACTAGCGGGAGGCCGCTCCTACAATGAGCAGTTCTTC.

In nucleotides, the CDR3 is TGTGCCAGTAGTACAGGGACCGGGTACCACAGCAATCAGCCCCAGCATTTT. Encoded protein: CASSTGTGYHSNQPQHF. The V gene is TRBV19, the J gene TRBJ1-5; TRBD1 might be the D (5 bases). Germline V lookup: CDR1 LNHDA, CDR2 SQIVND (reference sequence). There are 17 residues in the CDR3. V shed 4 bases and J shed 1 base, with 17 bases lying between them.

The J gene is TRBJ1-1, the V gene TRBV28; 7 bases are a match to TRBD1. The V segment lost 6 bases and the J segment 3 bases; nucleotides outside the gene matches: 4. Germline CDR1 MDHEN, CDR2 SYDVKM. The CDR3 is 13 amino acids. CDR3 in DNA: TGTGCCAGCAGGACAGGGTTAGACACTGAAGCTTTCTTT. As protein: CASRTGLDTEAFF.

This clonotype was observed a few times. This rearrangement joins TRBV19 to TRBJ1-2, with D perhaps matching TRBD1 (6 bases). Germline lookup yields CDR1 LNHDA and CDR2 SQIVND (reference sequence). The germline V and J ends were trimmed by 3 bases and 6 bases, with 20 bases remaining between them. This CDR3 region has 16 residues. The CDR3 DNA sequence: TGTGCCAGTAGTATGTCGGCAGGGGCCGCCGTGGATGGCTACACCTTC. Amino acids: CASSMSAGAAVDGYTF.

This clonotype has a handful of counts. The CDR3 region has the DNA TGTGCCAGCAGCAAGCAGACAGGGGAAGAGACCCAGTACTTC. It specifies CASSKQTGEETQYF. The V and J genes are TRBV7-8 and TRBJ2-5; 8 nucleotides align to TRBD1. Germline V gene lookup returns CDR1 SGHVS and CDR2 FQNEAQ. The CDR3 contains 14 residues. J was trimmed by 3 bases and V by 5 bases; bases with no gene match: 5.

V and J are TRBV6-1 and TRBJ2-5; 8 bases map to TRBD1. Per the germline V gene, CDR1 is MNHNS and CDR2 is SASEGT. J gave up 3 bases and V 8 bases, and 2 bases lay outside the gene matches. The CDR3 extends over 12 amino acids. CDR3 DNA: TGTGCCAGCCAGGGACAGGAAGAGACCCAGTACTTC. This sequence encodes CASQGQEETQYF.

This clonotype has more than one count but fewer than ten. The V and J genes are TRBV6-5 and TRBJ1-5; D uncertain. With 0 bases removed from V and 0 bases from J, the gap between germline ends came to 3 bases. The CDR3 is 14 residues long. Germline V gives CDR1 MNHEY, CDR2 SVGAGI. CDR3 loop: CASSYSRSNQPQHF. CDR3 bases: TGTGCCAGCAGTTACTCGCGTAGCAATCAGCCCCAGCATTTT.

The V call is TRBV24-1, the J call TRBJ2-5; the D is unclear. Trimming removed 3 bases from V and 2 bases from J, with 18 bases in between. The CDR3 extends over 17 amino acids. Per germline, CDR1 KGHDR and CDR2 SFDVKD. This chain's CDR3 is CATSDGRQLSRQETQYF. The CDR3 coding sequence is TGTGCCACCAGTGATGGGCGGCAGTTATCAAGACAAGAGACCCAGTACTTC.

This clonotype was seen more than once but under ten times. The chain recombines TRBV27 with TRBJ2-7; D is undetermined. This CDR3 contains 16 residues. Germline V gives CDR1 MNHEY, CDR2 SMNVEV (reference sequence). V was shortened by 5 bases and J by 4 bases, with 21 bases between the two germline ends. The CDR3 region has the DNA TGTGCCAGCAGTCCTACAGTGGGCGATGTCCCTTACGAGCAGTACTTC. Translated: CASSPTVGDVPYEQYF.

The V and J genes are TRBV28 and TRBJ2-5; the D is unclear. Germline assignment: CDR1 MDHEN and CDR2 SYDVKM. The CDR3 consists of 11 residues. V lost 9 bases and J 5 bases, leaving 10 bases between the germline ends. The CDR3 is CASGSWETQYF. The CDR3 DNA sequence: TGTGCCAGTGGGTCGTGGGAGACCCAGTACTTC.

This clonotype has a handful of counts. The chain recombines TRBV20-1 with TRBJ2-1; 14 bases map to TRBD2. V lost 4 bases and J lost 5; bases outside the gene matches: 7. This CDR3 has 16 amino acids. Germline CDR1 reads DFQATT; CDR2 reads SNEGSKA (reference sequence). The CDR3 region has the DNA TGCAGTGCTATCCCGGGACTAGCGGGAGCCCACAATGAGCAGTTCTTC. Translation gives CSAIPGLAGAHNEQFF.

This clonotype is judged medium-sized. The chain couples TRBV6-1 to TRBJ2-1; D unresolved. The CDR3 sequence is 12 residues long. The germline V and J ends were trimmed by 7 bases and 5 bases, with 9 bases remaining between them. CDR1 MNHNS and CDR2 SASEGT come from the germline V gene. The CDR3 here is CASNLGDNEQFF. The DNA of the CDR3 is TGTGCCAGCAACCTAGGAGACAATGAGCAGTTCTTC.

There are a few counts of this clonotype. This chain joins TRBV6-1 and TRBJ2-7; 11 bases are a match to TRBD1. The CDR3 loop spans 14 amino acids. V dropped 5 bases and J dropped 5; count of bases not matched to a gene: 5. Germline-derived CDR1 and CDR2 are MNHNS and SASEGT. The CDR3 is CASSRRDRGNEQYF. DNA of the CDR3: TGTGCCAGCAGTCGCCGGGACAGGGGGAACGAGCAGTACTTC.

The count of this clonotype is one. The chain combines TRBV20-1 with TRBJ2-1, with D hard to call. Germline values: CDR1 DFQATT, CDR2 SNEGSKA (reference sequence). This CDR3 spans 13 amino acids. V was cut by 3 bases and J by 2 bases, with 8 bases left in between. CDR3 DNA sequence: TGCAGTGCTAGCCTAGAGACCTACAATGAGCAGTTCTTC. Its protein is CSASLETYNEQFF.

V usage is TRBV15 and J usage is TRBJ2-4; possibly TRBD1 or TRBD2 for D (5 bases each). CDR1 is LNHNV, CDR2 YYDKDF, per germline (reference sequence). The CDR3 has 15 amino acids. Trimming removed 0 bases from V and 0 bases from J, with 6 bases in between. In DNA, the CDR3 is TGTGCCACCAGCAGAGATGGGACAGCCAAAAACATTCAGTACTTC. Protein: CATSRDGTAKNIQYF. Full variable domain (rest looked up from reference TRBV15 and TRBJ2-4): DAMVIQNPRYQVTQFGKPVTLSCSQTLNHNVMYWYQQKSSQAPKLLFHYYDKDFNNEADTPDNFQSRRPNTSFCFLDIRSPGLGDTAMYLCATSRDGTAKNIQYFGAGTRLSVL.

In its sample, this clonotype was seen a few times. This chain joins TRBV6-1 and TRBJ1-2; possible D gene TRBD1, 5 bases. Between the trimmed V and J ends, which lost 6 bases and 2 bases, there was a span of 13 bases. There are 14 residues in the CDR3. Germline V gene data show CDR1 as MNHNS and CDR2 as SASEGT. Written as DNA, the CDR3 is TGTGCCAGCAGCTCAGACAGAAGGAACTATGGCTACACCTTC. Its protein product is CASSSDRRNYGYTF.

V gene TRBV10-3 combines with J gene TRBJ2-6, with D maybe TRBD2 (6 bases). Between the trimmed V and J ends, which lost 2 bases and 2 bases, there was a span of 10 bases. This CDR3 comprises 16 residues. Germline V gene data show CDR1 as ENHRY and CDR2 as SYGVKD. The CDR3 DNA reads TGTGCCATCAGTGAGCCCGGGGGAGCTGGGGCCAACGTCCTGACTTTC. Encoded protein: CAISEPGGAGANVLTF.

This clonotype is labeled as medium-sized. The chain has TRBV20-1 and TRBJ2-7; D is unclear. V shed 3 bases and J shed 3 bases, with 15 bases lying between them. Germline V gene data show CDR1 as DFQATT and CDR2 as SNEGSKA (reference sequence). The CDR3 runs to 14 residues. CDR3 protein: CSASSGLSHYEQYF. The CDR3 DNA follows: TGCAGTGCTAGTTCAGGTCTATCCCACTACGAGCAGTACTTC.

The V call is TRBV5-4, the J call TRBJ1-2, with 8 bases lining up with TRBD1. The length of the CDR3 is 17 residues. Germline CDR1 reads SGHNT; CDR2 reads YYREEE (reference sequence). Trimming cost V 4 bases and J 0 bases; bases outside gene matches: 11. This chain's CDR3 is CASSARRGLGANYGYTF. The CDR3 coding sequence is TGTGCCAGCAGCGCCCGCAGGGGGCTCGGGGCTAACTATGGCTACACCTTC.

The CDR3 is CSASGLLLLAGGETQYF. CDR3 bases: TGCAGTGCTAGTGGCCTTCTCTTGCTAGCGGGAGGTGAGACCCAGTACTTC. The rearrangement uses TRBV20-1 and TRBJ2-5; 11 bases agree with TRBD2. V shed 3 bases, J shed 5 bases, and the junction held 14 bases outside the gene matches. Germline CDR1 is DFQATT and CDR2 is SNEGSKA (reference sequence). The CDR3 totals 17 residues.

V and J are TRBV24-1 and TRBJ2-2; D may be TRBD2 (6 bases). In germline, CDR1 is KGHDR, CDR2 SFDVKD. Trimming pared 1 base from V and 5 bases from J, leaving 10 bases between. The CDR3 loop spans 15 amino acids. The CDR3 coding sequence is TGTGCCACCAGTGATTTCCCTAGCGCGACCGGGGAGCTGTTTTTT. Its translation is CATSDFPSATGELFF.

The J gene is TRBJ2-5, the V gene TRBV25-1; D is undetermined. The germline CDR1 and CDR2 sequences are MGHDK and SYGVNS. Trimming pared 4 bases from V and 1 base from J, leaving 7 bases between. The CDR3 has 13 residues. The DNA for the CDR3 is TGTGCCAGCAGTGGGCAGTTCCAAGAGACCCAGTACTTC. This sequence encodes CASSGQFQETQYF.

The rearrangement links TRBV6-1 to TRBJ2-5; D not resolved. Germline lookup yields CDR1 MNHNS and CDR2 SASEGT. The V end lost 8 bases, the J end lost 2 bases, and 12 bases lay between the germline ends. The CDR3 spans 13 residues. The CDR3 sequence: CASCRLIQETQYF. The CDR3 nucleotides read TGTGCCAGCTGTCGGTTGATTCAAGAGACCCAGTACTTC.

The chain uses TRBV27 and TRBJ2-7, with D maybe TRBD1 (5 bases). The V gene lost 6 bases and the J gene lost 2 bases, with 11 bases spanning the gap. This CDR3 has 13 residues. Germline values: CDR1 MNHEY, CDR2 SMNVEV (reference sequence). The CDR3 loop reads CASRRQNPYEQYF. CDR3 sequence (DNA): TGTGCCAGCAGACGACAGAACCCCTACGAGCAGTACTTC.

The V and J genes are TRBV7-2 and TRBJ2-7; possibly TRBD1 or TRBD2 for D (5 bases each). Germline CDR1 reads SGHTA; CDR2 reads FQGNSA. CDR3 length: 16 amino acids. V was clipped by 5 bases and J by 0 bases, with 17 bases between them. This CDR3 is CASSPTGAVFSYEQYF. The CDR3 nucleotides read TGTGCCAGCAGCCCTACCGGGGCAGTTTTCTCCTACGAGCAGTACTTC.

There are a few counts of this clonotype. This chain links TRBV20-1 with TRBJ2-3, with 8 bases that match TRBD2. J was trimmed by 3 bases and V by 7 bases; bases with no gene match: 9. Germline V lookup: CDR1 DFQATT, CDR2 SNEGSKA (reference sequence). The CDR3 contains 14 residues. Here the CDR3 reads CSVENSGKTDTQYF. For the CDR3, the DNA is TGCAGTGTGGAGAATAGCGGGAAGACAGATACGCAGTATTTT.

This rearrangement joins TRBV28 to TRBJ1-2, with D possibly TRBD1 on 5 matching bases. V shed 1 base and J shed 4 bases, with 13 bases lying between them. This CDR3 is 15 amino acids long. Germline V lookup: CDR1 MDHEN, CDR2 SYDVKM. This CDR3 is CASSLSGDGGYGYTF. DNA for the CDR3: TGTGCCAGCAGTTTATCGGGGGACGGCGGCTATGGCTACACCTTC.